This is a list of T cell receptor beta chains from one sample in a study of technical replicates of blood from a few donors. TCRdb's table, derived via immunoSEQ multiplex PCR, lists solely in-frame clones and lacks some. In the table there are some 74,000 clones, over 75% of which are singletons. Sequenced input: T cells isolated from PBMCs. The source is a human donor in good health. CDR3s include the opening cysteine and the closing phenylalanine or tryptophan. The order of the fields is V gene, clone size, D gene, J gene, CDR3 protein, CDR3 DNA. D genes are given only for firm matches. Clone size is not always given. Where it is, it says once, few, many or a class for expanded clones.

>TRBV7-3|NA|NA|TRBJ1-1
CASSLSRNTEAFF
TGTGCCAGCAGCTTATCTCGGAACACTGAAGCTTTCTTT
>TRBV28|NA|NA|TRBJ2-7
CASSHPPGEGYEQYF
TGTGCCAGCAGCCACCCGCCAGGGGAGGGGTACGAGCAGTACTTC
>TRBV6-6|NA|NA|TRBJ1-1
CASSPVRSPNTEAFF
TGTGCCAGCAGCCCCGTCCGGAGTCCGAACACTGAAGCTTTCTTT
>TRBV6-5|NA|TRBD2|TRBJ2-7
CASRVAGAYEQYF
TGTGCCAGCAGGGTAGCGGGAGCCTACGAGCAGTACTTC
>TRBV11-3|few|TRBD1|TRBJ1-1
CASSRDRVNTEAFF
TGTGCCAGCAGCCGGGACAGGGTGAACACTGAAGCTTTCTTT
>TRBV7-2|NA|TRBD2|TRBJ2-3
CASSLWEREVRDTQYF
TGTGCCAGCAGCTTATGGGAGCGGGAGGTGAGAGATACGCAGTATTTT
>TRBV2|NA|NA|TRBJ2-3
CASSEYGGFSTDTQYF
TGTGCCAGCAGTGAATATGGGGGGTTCAGCACAGATACGCAGTATTTT
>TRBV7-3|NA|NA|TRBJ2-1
CASSTPMLADEQFF
TGTGCCAGCAGCACACCCATGCTAGCTGACGAGCAGTTCTTC
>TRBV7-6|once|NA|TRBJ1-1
CASSLSQSGFAFF
TGTGCCAGCAGCTTATCCCAATCAGGGTTTGCTTTCTTT
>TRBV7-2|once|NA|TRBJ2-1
CASSFTGDNEQFF
TGTGCCAGCAGCTTCACTGGAGACAATGAGCAGTTCTTC
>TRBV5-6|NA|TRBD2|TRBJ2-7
CASSSLLAAPYEQYF
TGTGCCAGCAGCTCCCTACTAGCGGCCCCTTACGAGCAGTACTTC
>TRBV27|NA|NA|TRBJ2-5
CASTNRVMETQYF
TGTGCCAGCACCAACAGGGTAATGGAGACCCAGTACTTC
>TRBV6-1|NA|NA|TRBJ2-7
CASSGGTSYEQYF
TGTGCCAGCAGTGGGGGGACATCCTACGAGCAGTACTTC
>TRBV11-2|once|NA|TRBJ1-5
CASSSLTQGLNQPQHF
TGTGCCAGCAGCTCCTTGACCCAGGGCCTGAATCAGCCCCAGCATTTT
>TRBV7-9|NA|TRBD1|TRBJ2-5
CASRKRDSRAQYF
TGTGCCAGCAGGAAACGGGACAGCCGGGCCCAGTACTTC
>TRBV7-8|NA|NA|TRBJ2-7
CASSLAPYEQYF
TGTGCCAGCAGCTTAGCCCCTTACGAGCAGTACTTC
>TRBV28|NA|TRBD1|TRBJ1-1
CASSLKGALLRVTEAFF
TGTGCCAGCAGTTTAAAGGGGGCGCTACTAAGAGTCACTGAAGCTTTCTTT
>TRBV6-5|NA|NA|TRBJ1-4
CATNPTGLVYEKLFF
TGTGCCACCAACCCTACGGGACTTGTCTATGAAAAACTGTTTTTT
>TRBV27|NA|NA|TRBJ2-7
CASSWTFSSYEQYF
TGTGCCAGCAGTTGGACTTTTAGCTCCTACGAGCAGTACTTC
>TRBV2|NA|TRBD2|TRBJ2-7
CASSESREVQNEQYF
TGTGCCAGCAGTGAATCGCGGGAGGTTCAAAACGAGCAGTACTTC
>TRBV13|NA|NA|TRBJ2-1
CASSSSVNEQFF
TGTGCCAGCAGTTCTAGCGTAAATGAGCAGTTCTTC
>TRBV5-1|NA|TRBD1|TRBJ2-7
CASSLWTGAPEQYF
TGCGCCAGCAGCTTGTGGACAGGGGCGCCCGAGCAGTACTTC
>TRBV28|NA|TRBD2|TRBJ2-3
CASSSQLAGGDTDTQYF
TGTGCCAGCAGTTCCCAACTAGCGGGAGGGGACACAGATACGCAGTATTTT
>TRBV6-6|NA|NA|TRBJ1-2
CASSAGTRNLNYGYTF
TGTGCCAGCAGTGCCGGGACACGGAATCTTAACTATGGCTACACCTTC
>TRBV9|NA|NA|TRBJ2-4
CASSVDPRWANIQYF
TGTGCCAGCAGCGTAGATCCCAGGTGGGCGAACATTCAGTACTTC
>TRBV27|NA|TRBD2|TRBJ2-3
CASSACPLPGLAECTDTQYF
TGTGCCAGCAGTGCCTGCCCCCTTCCGGGACTAGCGGAATGCACAGATACGCAGTATTTT
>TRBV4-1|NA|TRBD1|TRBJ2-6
CASSQPTGGYSGANVLTF
TGCGCCAGCAGCCAACCAACAGGGGGATACTCTGGGGCCAACGTCCTGACTTTC
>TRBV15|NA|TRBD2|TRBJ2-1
CATRSGAASSYNEQFF
TGTGCCACCAGGAGCGGGGCGGCGAGCTCCTACAATGAGCAGTTCTTC
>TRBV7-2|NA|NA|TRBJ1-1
CASLELPLAGTLMNTEAFF
TGTGCCAGCCTCGAATTACCCCTAGCGGGGACCCTCATGAACACTGAAGCTTTCTTT
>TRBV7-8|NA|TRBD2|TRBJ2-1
CASSSWVAGGPLNEQFF
TGTGCCAGCAGCTCCTGGGTAGCGGGAGGGCCTTTGAATGAGCAGTTCTTC
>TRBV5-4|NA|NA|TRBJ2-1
CASSWGHYNEQFF
TGTGCCAGCAGCTGGGGACACTACAATGAGCAGTTCTTC
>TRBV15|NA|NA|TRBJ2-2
CATSNRLFELGELFF
TGTGCCACCAGCAACAGGTTATTTGAGCTCGGGGAGCTGTTTTTT
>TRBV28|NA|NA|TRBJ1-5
CASTTRRDNQPQHF
TGTGCCAGCACCACCCGGAGGGACAATCAGCCCCAGCATTTT